Listed below are T cell receptor beta chains from one sample, sequenced in a study of blood T cell repertoires in COVID-19. The assay was immunoSEQ multiplex PCR, and TCRdb's table has in-frame clones only and misses some. The sample contains approximately 250,000 clones, about 90% of which appear only once. Sequenced material: PBMCs or T cells enriched from blood (not recorded which). Receptors were obtained from a woman between 25 and 40 years old with acute COVID-19. Each CDR3 is given with its conserved first and last residue. Each record gives: CDR3 length, V gene, clone size, J gene, D gene, CDR3 DNA, CDR3 protein. The D gene is left open where the match is weak. The size of a clone is reported for some rows only, either as once, few or many, or as a class for expanded clones.

len: 14
v_gene: TRBV27
abundance: NA
j_gene: TRBJ1-1
d_gene: TRBD1
CDR3nt: TGTGCCAGCAGTCCACAGGGGGCTGGCACTGAAGCTTTCTTT
CDR3aa: CASSPQGAGTEAFF

len: 16
v_gene: TRBV28
abundance: NA
j_gene: TRBJ2-1
d_gene: NA
CDR3nt: TGTGCCAGCAGTAGAGAAGGACAGAGATACTACAATGAGCAGTTCTTC
CDR3aa: CASSREGQRYYNEQFF

len: 15
v_gene: TRBV19
abundance: NA
j_gene: TRBJ2-7
d_gene: TRBD2
CDR3nt: TGTGCCAGTAGCTTAAGCGGGAGTTGGTCCTACGAGCAGTACTTC
CDR3aa: CASSLSGSWSYEQYF

len: 14
v_gene: TRBV27
abundance: NA
j_gene: TRBJ2-1
d_gene: TRBD2
CDR3nt: TGTGCCAGCAGTCCCCGACTAGCGGGCCATGAGCAGTTCTTC
CDR3aa: CASSPRLAGHEQFF

len: 16
v_gene: TRBV9
abundance: NA
j_gene: TRBJ2-3
d_gene: TRBD2
CDR3nt: TGTGCCAGCAGCGTAGGCTCTAGCGGGAGACCAGATACGCAGTATTTT
CDR3aa: CASSVGSSGRPDTQYF

len: 14
v_gene: TRBV11-3
abundance: NA
j_gene: TRBJ2-1
d_gene: TRBD1
CDR3nt: TGTGCCAGCAGCCAGACAGGGTCCTACAATGAGCAGTTCTTC
CDR3aa: CASSQTGSYNEQFF

len: 17
v_gene: TRBV27
abundance: NA
j_gene: TRBJ2-1
d_gene: TRBD2
CDR3nt: TGTGCCAGCAGTTTAGTACCGCTAGCGGCACCCTACAATGAGCAGTTCTTC
CDR3aa: CASSLVPLAAPYNEQFF

len: 16
v_gene: TRBV3-1/TRBV3-2
abundance: NA
j_gene: TRBJ1-6
d_gene: TRBD1
CDR3nt: TGTGCCAGCACCTCTCGACTTACAGGGGGTAATTCACCCCTCCACTTT
CDR3aa: CASTSRLTGGNSPLHF

len: 15
v_gene: TRBV28
abundance: few
j_gene: TRBJ2-3
d_gene: TRBD2
CDR3nt: TGTGCCAGCAGCCCCCTAGCGGAGCTCACAGATACGCAGTATTTT
CDR3aa: CASSPLAELTDTQYF

len: 16
v_gene: TRBV18
abundance: NA
j_gene: TRBJ1-5
d_gene: NA
CDR3nt: TGTGCCAGCTCACCACCGTCAGTTCTTAGCAATCAGCCCCAGCATTTT
CDR3aa: CASSPPSVLSNQPQHF

len: 14
v_gene: TRBV7-9
abundance: NA
j_gene: TRBJ1-6
d_gene: TRBD1
CDR3nt: TGTGCCAGCAGCCTAACAGGGGATAATTCACCCCTCCACTTT
CDR3aa: CASSLTGDNSPLHF

len: 17
v_gene: TRBV10-3
abundance: NA
j_gene: TRBJ1-2
d_gene: TRBD1
CDR3nt: TGTGCCATCAGTGAGTCCTTGACAGGGGTCGGATTTCATGGCTACACCTTC
CDR3aa: CAISESLTGVGFHGYTF

len: 13
v_gene: TRBV27
abundance: NA
j_gene: TRBJ1-2
d_gene: NA
CDR3nt: TGTGCCAGCAGTTTATTGTCGGGGTATGGCTACACCTTC
CDR3aa: CASSLLSGYGYTF

len: 15
v_gene: TRBV3-1/TRBV3-2
abundance: NA
j_gene: TRBJ2-3
d_gene: TRBD2
CDR3nt: TGTGCCAGCAGCACCGGGACTAGCGGGTTTGATACGCAGTATTTT
CDR3aa: CASSTGTSGFDTQYF

len: 12
v_gene: TRBV29-1
abundance: NA
j_gene: TRBJ2-7
d_gene: TRBD1
CDR3nt: TGCAGCGTTGAGGGACAGGGTAGGGAGCAGTACTTC
CDR3aa: CSVEGQGREQYF

len: 13
v_gene: TRBV27
abundance: NA
j_gene: TRBJ1-6
d_gene: TRBD1
CDR3nt: TGTGCCAGCAGTTGGGGACAGGGGGGATTCCTCCACTTT
CDR3aa: CASSWGQGGFLHF

len: 17
v_gene: TRBV7-3
abundance: NA
j_gene: TRBJ2-3
d_gene: TRBD2
CDR3nt: TGTGCCAGCAGCCCCCGGACTAGCGGGGGTCTCACAGATACGCAGTATTTT
CDR3aa: CASSPRTSGGLTDTQYF

len: 16
v_gene: TRBV11-2
abundance: once
j_gene: TRBJ2-3
d_gene: NA
CDR3nt: TGTGCCAGCAGCTTAGAGGGTGGCCAGGGGTGGGATACGCAGTATTTT
CDR3aa: CASSLEGGQGWDTQYF

len: 16
v_gene: TRBV2
abundance: NA
j_gene: TRBJ2-1
d_gene: NA
CDR3nt: TGTGCCAGCAGTGACCGCCCTGCGGGTCTCTCTCATGAGCAGTTCTTC
CDR3aa: CASSDRPAGLSHEQFF

len: 15
v_gene: TRBV3-1/TRBV3-2
abundance: NA
j_gene: TRBJ2-1
d_gene: TRBD2
CDR3nt: TGTGCCAGCAGCCAAGGGCTAGCGGGGGTCAATGAGCAGTTCTTC
CDR3aa: CASSQGLAGVNEQFF

len: 14
v_gene: TRBV4-1
abundance: NA
j_gene: TRBJ1-1
d_gene: NA
CDR3nt: TGCGCCAGCAGCCGCGGCAACATGAACACTGAAGCTTTCTTT
CDR3aa: CASSRGNMNTEAFF

len: 16
v_gene: TRBV11-3
abundance: NA
j_gene: TRBJ2-2
d_gene: TRBD2
CDR3nt: TGTGCCAGCAGCCCAGCGGGGGGATCGAACACCGGGGAGCTGTTTTTT
CDR3aa: CASSPAGGSNTGELFF

len: 15
v_gene: TRBV28
abundance: NA
j_gene: TRBJ2-3
d_gene: TRBD2
CDR3nt: TGTGCCAGCGCGGGAGCGCAGCCATTCACAGATACGCAGTATTTT
CDR3aa: CASAGAQPFTDTQYF

len: 11
v_gene: TRBV25-1
abundance: few
j_gene: TRBJ2-2
d_gene: NA
CDR3nt: TGTGCCAGCCCGGGGGTCGGGGAGCTGTTTTTT
CDR3aa: CASPGVGELFF